A selection of T cell receptor beta chains follows, all from one sample in a study of early T cells in non-severe SARS-CoV-2 infection. TCRdb ran MiXCR on the 5' RACE reads and lists one entry per CDR3 protein. The sample consists of tens of thousands of distinct CDR3 sequences, under 11% of them appearing once. The starting material was whole blood, obtained at baseline. These receptors all come from an adult who was a healthcare worker with PCR-confirmed SARS-CoV-2 infection or an uninfected control (not recorded which). Both conserved end residues are part of each CDR3. The D gene is left open where the match is weak. Only part of the rows carry a size: once, few, many, or a class if the clone is expanded.

cdr3_length | d_call | j_call | v_call | clone_size | cdr3_aa | cdr3_nt
15 | TRBD1 | TRBJ2-7 | TRBV5-1 | . | CASRLFTGGSYEQYF | TGCGCCAGCAGATTATTCACAGGGGGCTCCTACGAGCAGTACTTC
11 | TRBD1 | TRBJ2-1 | TRBV3-1 | few | CASGQGHEQFF | TGTGCCAGCGGACAGGGGCATGAGCAGTTCTTC
14 | TRBD2 | TRBJ2-1 | TRBV11-2 | few | CASSRLTSGNEQFF | TGTGCCAGCAGCCGTTTGACTAGCGGGAATGAGCAGTTCTTC
16 | TRBD2 | TRBJ2-1 | TRBV27 | many | CASQGPSSGSYNEQFF | TGTGCCAGCCAGGGACCTTCTAGCGGGAGTTACAATGAGCAGTTCTTC
15 | TRBD2 | TRBJ2-2 | TRBV7-3 | few | CASSPLAGVAGELFF | TGTGCCAGCAGCCCACTAGCGGGAGTAGCCGGGGAGCTGTTTTTT
17 | . | TRBJ2-1 | TRBV2 | few | CASSERMGGFSYNEQFF | TGTGCCAGCAGTGAAAGGATGGGCGGGTTCTCCTACAATGAGCAGTTCTTC
16 | . | TRBJ2-1 | TRBV4-1 | . | CASSQEPSSSYNEQFF | TGCGCCAGCAGCCAAGAGCCCAGCAGCTCCTACAATGAGCAGTTCTTC
14 | . | TRBJ2-1 | TRBV20-1 | few | CSAPPGVSYNEQFF | TGCAGTGCCCCTCCAGGGGTTAGCTACAATGAGCAGTTCTTC
14 | TRBD2 | TRBJ2-2 | TRBV5-1 | . | CASSLASGTGELFF | TGCGCCAGCAGCTTGGCTAGCGGAACCGGGGAGCTGTTTTTT
14 | TRBD2 | TRBJ2-7 | TRBV5-4 | once | CASSSPTSDNEQYF | TGTGCCAGCAGCTCCCCCACTAGCGACAACGAGCAGTACTTC
15 | TRBD2 | TRBJ2-7 | TRBV7-3 | many | CASSSTSSGRSEQYF | TGTGCCAGCAGCTCCACCTCTAGCGGGAGAAGCGAGCAGTACTTC
14 | . | TRBJ2-1 | TRBV27 | few | CASRRGRPYNEQFF | TGTGCCAGCAGACGCGGACGCCCTTACAATGAGCAGTTCTTC
15 | . | TRBJ2-7 | TRBV3-1 | many | CASSKRQGIWYEQYF | TGTGCCAGCAGCAAACGTCAGGGGATATGGTACGAGCAGTACTTC
12 | . | TRBJ2-7 | TRBV10-3 | . | CAISGPSYEQYF | TGTGCCATCAGTGGACCGAGCTACGAGCAGTACTTC
16 | . | TRBJ2-7 | TRBV15 | . | CATSRPPGVSSYEQYF | TGTGCCACCAGCAGACCGCCAGGGGTAAGCTCCTACGAGCAGTACTTC
16 | TRBD1 | TRBJ1-6 | TRBV7-2 | . | CASSPRTGAVNSPLHF | TGTGCCAGCAGCCCCAGGACAGGGGCAGTTAATTCACCCCTCCACTTT
18 | TRBD2 | TRBJ2-1 | TRBV4-1 | many | CASSQDDLGLAGYNEQFF | TGCGCCAGCAGCCAAGACGATCTGGGACTAGCGGGTTACAATGAGCAGTTCTTC
17 | . | TRBJ1-2 | TRBV28 | . | CASSSPGTGLVNYGYTF | TGTGCCAGCAGTTCCCCGGGGACGGGGCTTGTCAACTATGGCTACACCTTC